Each of the 7 T cell receptor beta chains below was sequenced from the same sample in a study of vaccination effects on CD4 cells after COVID-19. Expansion of antigen-specific CD4+ T cells with viral peptide pools was carried out by the ViraFEST assay before sequencing. At the end of approximately 10 days of culture, CD4+ T cells were isolated. Participants completed two doses of the BNT162b2 or mRNA-1273 vaccine. Using immunoSEQ multiplex PCR, the repertoire was profiled, and TCRdb retains in-frame clones only, with some absent. The repertoire has fewer than 25,000 clones, 60% to 80% of them found once; the top ten carry around 25%. No antigen is known for these receptors. This specimen was CD4+ T cells from PBMCs cultured with HCoV-NL63 spike peptides, taken after COVID-19 vaccination. Receptor source: a human donor who received a COVID-19 vaccine.

This clone has more than one count but fewer than ten. The V and J genes are TRBV27 and TRBJ1-5; D is unresolved. V lost 8 bases, J lost 7 bases, and 9 bases lay in between. The CDR3 has 11 amino acids. Germline CDR1 MNHEY, CDR2 SMNVEV (reference sequence). CDR3 nucleotide sequence: TGTGCCAGCCCATGGGTGCAGCCCCAGCATTTT. Encoded protein: CASPWVQPQHF.

The chain joins TRBV28 to TRBJ2-5; possible D gene TRBD1, 5 bases. V lost 4 bases to trimming and J lost 0 bases, with 9 bases between them. Germline V lookup: CDR1 MDHEN, CDR2 SYDVKM. The CDR3 contains 14 residues. As DNA, the CDR3 is TGTGCCAGCAGTTCCCCAGGGTACCAAGAGACCCAGTACTTC. It specifies CASSSPGYQETQYF.

The chain links TRBV3-1 (or the pseudogene TRBV3-2) to TRBJ2-7; 9 bases line up with TRBD1. Germline lookup yields CDR1 LGHDT and CDR2 YNNKEL (reference sequence). Trimming took 8 bases from V and 5 from J; bases not matched to a gene: 7. This CDR3 has 13 amino acids. The DNA of the CDR3 is TGTGCCAGCCAGGGACAGGGAGTCCACGAGCAGTACTTC. The encoded protein is CASQGQGVHEQYF.

V is TRBV2 and J is TRBJ2-7, with D possibly being TRBD1 (5 bases). From germline, CDR1 is SNHLY and CDR2 FYNNEI. V was trimmed by 2 bases and J by 3 bases, leaving 11 bases between them. The CDR3 spans 14 residues. The CDR3 reads CASSEQGTYYEQYF. As DNA, the CDR3 is TGTGCCAGCAGTGAACAGGGAACCTACTACGAGCAGTACTTC.

This rearrangement joins TRBV28 to TRBJ2-3; 7 bases agree with TRBD1. From germline, CDR1 is MDHEN and CDR2 SYDVKM. The CDR3 loop spans 15 amino acids. V was pared by 5 bases and J by 4 bases, with 9 bases of the junction left unmatched. CDR3 sequence (DNA): TGTGCCAGCAGTGTTCCGGGACAGTCGGCAGATACGCAGTATTTT. Amino acids: CASSVPGQSADTQYF.

The V gene is TRBV28, the J gene TRBJ1-1; TRBD1 matches at 12 bases. Germline V CDR1 and CDR2: MDHEN, SYDVKM. This CDR3 spans 20 amino acids. Trimming at V came to 5 bases and at J to 0 bases, leaving 16 bases not matched to a gene. The CDR3 coding sequence is TGTGCCAGCAGTGGGCCCCGGGACAGGGGGCCGGGGCTTATGAACACTGAAGCTTTCTTT. It is translated as CASSGPRDRGPGLMNTEAFF. The whole variable domain, remainder taken from reference TRBV28 and TRBJ1-1, is DVKVTQSSRYLVKRTGEKVFLECVQDMDHENMFWYRQDPGLGLRLIYFSYDVKMKEKGDIPEGYSVSREKKERFSLILESASTNQTSMYLCASSGPRDRGPGLMNTEAFFGQGTRLTVV.

J is TRBJ2-3 and V is TRBV6-5; D is undetermined. This CDR3 has 14 amino acids. CDR1 MNHEY and CDR2 SVGAGI come from the germline V gene. Trimming left V 7 bases short and J 1 base short, with 12 bases between. CDR3 coding DNA: TGTGCCAGCAATCGAGTAGACCGCACAGATACGCAGTATTTT. Its protein is CASNRVDRTDTQYF.